A single sample is the source of the 29 T cell receptor beta chains below, sequenced in a study of cytomegalovirus exposure and HLA in healthy donors. 13 Jbeta primers and 60 Vbeta primers were used for the PCR. Generated by immunoSEQ multiplex PCR, the TCRdb table keeps only in-frame clones and is missing some. The data show 110,000 to 150,000 clones, around 83% seen once. The sequencing sample was made of PBMCs. Receptor source: a male donor in good health and CMV-seropositive.

The genes are TRBV13 and TRBJ2-2; maybe TRBD1 (8 bases). The CDR3 is 16 residues long. Germline CDR1 reads PRHDT; CDR2 reads FYEKMQ (reference sequence). V was cut by 5 bases and J by 4 bases, with 17 bases left in between. CDR3 nucleotide sequence: TGTGCCAGCAGCACTCCGACAGGGGAGGGCACCGGGGAGCTGTTTTTT. Residues: CASSTPTGEGTGELFF.

This chain links TRBV6-6 with TRBJ1-2, with D uncertain. This CDR3 has 11 amino acids. Germline CDR1 is MNHNY and CDR2 is SVGAGI (reference sequence). The V and J ends lost 5 bases and 3 bases respectively, with 4 bases between them. The CDR3 region has the DNA TGTGCCAGCAGTGCGGACTATGGCTACACCTTC. Translating gives CASSADYGYTF.

This clone was seen more than once but under ten times. The rearrangement links TRBV13 to TRBJ2-4, with a weak D call TRBD2 (5 bases). Germline-derived CDR1 and CDR2 are PRHDT and FYEKMQ (reference sequence). This CDR3 spans 14 amino acids. With 4 bases removed from V and 5 bases from J, the gap between germline ends came to 12 bases. The CDR3 DNA follows: TGTGCCAGCAGCTGGCCGTTGAGGGAAAACATTCAGTACTTC. Protein sequence: CASSWPLRENIQYF.

The chain carries TRBV19 and TRBJ1-2; D gene unclear. The CDR3 has 14 residues. V lost 3 bases and J 4 bases, leaving 12 bases between the germline ends. Germline-derived CDR1 and CDR2 are LNHDA and SQIVND (reference sequence). This CDR3 reads CASSIVHRGYGYTF. CDR3 nucleotide sequence: TGTGCCAGTAGTATTGTCCACCGGGGCTATGGCTACACCTTC.

This clone turned up a few times. The chain links TRBV13 to TRBJ2-7; perhaps TRBD2 as D (5 bases). CDR1 and CDR2 from the germline V gene are PRHDT and FYEKMQ (reference sequence). CDR3 size: 11 residues. Trimming shortened V by 5 bases and J by 6 bases, and 8 bases separated the two germline ends. CDR3 loop: CASSRGSEQYF. The CDR3 region has the DNA TGTGCCAGCAGCCGAGGGTCCGAGCAGTACTTC. Based on the CDR3 plus reference TRBV13 and TRBJ2-7, the full variable domain is AAGVIQSPRHLIKEKRETATLKCYPIPRHDTVYWYQQGPGQDPQFLISFYEKMQSDKGSIPDRFSAQQFSDYHSELNMSSLELGDSALYFCASSRGSEQYFGPGTRLTVT.

The CDR3 DNA reads as TGTGCCAGCACCGACCAGGTCTATGGCTACACCTTC. As protein: CASTDQVYGYTF. The gene calls are TRBV6-1 and TRBJ1-2; D gene unclear. Per the germline V gene, CDR1 is MNHNS and CDR2 is SASEGT. The CDR3 spans 12 residues. Trimming took off 7 bases at V and 4 bases at J, with 10 bases between the two ends.

This chain connects TRBV18 to TRBJ2-7, with 8 positions matching TRBD2. The J segment lost 6 bases and the V segment lost 6 bases, leaving 13 bases of the junction unmatched. The CDR3 sequence is 15 residues long. The germline V gene encodes CDR1 KGHSH and CDR2 LQKENI. The CDR3 DNA sequence: TGTGCCAGCTCCTCTGTGCGGGAGGTGAGGGGCGAGCAGTACTTC. Its protein is CASSSVREVRGEQYF.

The V gene is TRBV7-9, the J gene TRBJ2-1; the match to TRBD2 covers 11 bases. Per germline, CDR1 SEHNR and CDR2 FQNEAQ (reference sequence). The CDR3 spans 16 residues. Trimming at V came to 5 bases and at J to 8 bases, leaving 11 bases not matched to a gene. Written as DNA, the CDR3 is TGTGCCAGCAGCCGACTAGCGGGGCCCGGAGTCTATGAGCAGTTCTTC. As protein: CASSRLAGPGVYEQFF.

The chain joins TRBV28 to TRBJ2-1; TRBD2 aligns across 8 bases. Losses at the gene ends were 4 bases for V and 4 bases for J; bases not matched to a gene: 9. The length of the CDR3 is 16 residues. The germline CDR1 and CDR2 sequences are MDHEN and SYDVKM. CDR3 sequence reads: CASSSVSGKRYNEQFF. The CDR3 nucleotides are TGTGCCAGCAGTTCCGTTAGCGGGAAGAGATACAATGAGCAGTTCTTC.

The chain employs TRBV2 and TRBJ2-7, with 10 positions matching TRBD1. This CDR3 comprises 13 residues. From germline, CDR1 is SNHLY and CDR2 FYNNEI. The V gene end was trimmed by 6 bases and the J gene end by 5 bases; junction bases not matched to a gene: 4. CDR3 residues: CASRGQGPHEQYF. CDR3 sequence (DNA): TGTGCCAGCAGGGGACAGGGGCCCCACGAGCAGTACTTC.

J is TRBJ2-1 and V is TRBV7-3; perhaps TRBD2 as D (5 bases). The V gene lost 5 bases and the J gene lost 5 bases, with 13 bases spanning the gap. Germline V gene data show CDR1 as SGHTA and CDR2 as FQGTGA. The CDR3 length is 14 residues. CDR3 bases: TGTGCCAGCAGCCTGGACCCGACTAACAATGAGCAGTTCTTC. It yields the protein CASSLDPTNNEQFF.

DNA of the CDR3: TGTGCCAGCAGTTATGGGGGACTGCAGAGGGAGACCCAGTACTTC. This codes for CASSYGGLQRETQYF. The gene calls are TRBV6-6 and TRBJ2-5; maybe TRBD2 (6 bases). CDR3 size: 15 residues. The V gene's germline CDR1 is MNHNY and CDR2 SVGAGI (reference sequence). V lost 3 bases and J lost 5, with 16 bases in between.

Only a few counts were recorded for this clone. The J gene is TRBJ2-1, the V gene TRBV10-3; D possibly corresponds to TRBD1 (5 bases). The V gene lost 2 bases and the J gene lost 5 bases, with 10 bases spanning the gap. The CDR3 extends over 14 amino acids. Germline V gene sequence: CDR1 ENHRY, CDR2 SYGVKD. The DNA of the CDR3 is TGTGCCATCAGTGAGCTGGGGCTCAACAATGAGCAGTTCTTC. It is translated as CAISELGLNNEQFF.

A single count supports this clone. The rearrangement joins TRBV6-5 to TRBJ2-7; 10 bases line up with TRBD2. The CDR3 totals 13 residues. Looked up from germline, CDR1 is MNHEY and CDR2 is SVGAGI. With 9 bases clipped from V and 4 bases from J, the junction kept 6 bases outside the gene matches. CDR3 residues: CASGAGGPYEQYF. CDR3 DNA sequence: TGTGCCAGTGGAGCGGGGGGGCCGTACGAGCAGTACTTC.

In its sample, this clone was seen a few times. This chain uses TRBV5-6 with TRBJ1-1; no reliable D call. CDR3 length equals 16 residues. Germline CDR1 reads SGHDT; CDR2 reads YYEEEE. Trimming took 0 bases from V and 5 from J, leaving 17 bases between them. The CDR3 coding sequence is TGTGCCAGCAGCTTGGGGGCCCAACCCCCGAGTACTGAAGCTTTCTTT. Translated: CASSLGAQPPSTEAFF.

CDR3 protein: CASSYERAGANVLTF. The CDR3 DNA is TGTGCCAGCAGTTACGAGAGGGCCGGGGCCAACGTCCTGACTTTC. V and J are TRBV6-5 and TRBJ2-6, with D maybe TRBD2 (5 bases). CDR1 MNHEY and CDR2 SVGAGI come from the germline V gene. The V gene lost 2 bases and the J gene lost 4 bases, with 9 bases spanning the gap. This CDR3 is 15 amino acids long.

V is TRBV5-4 and J is TRBJ1-4, with 8 bases fitting TRBD1. CDR1 is SGHNT and CDR2 is YYREEE in the germline V gene (reference sequence). The J segment lost 4 bases and the V segment lost 4 bases, leaving 3 bases of the junction unmatched. The CDR3 loop spans 14 amino acids. The CDR3 DNA is TGTGCCAGCAGCCCAGACAGGGGTAATGAAAAACTGTTTTTT. This codes for CASSPDRGNEKLFF.

This chain uses TRBV10-3 with TRBJ1-5; D perhaps matches TRBD1 (5 bases). Trimming removed 8 bases from V and 4 bases from J, with 12 bases in between. The CDR3 spans 13 residues. Germline CDR1 ENHRY, CDR2 SYGVKD. The CDR3 loop reads CAIATGGNQPQHF. The CDR3 coding sequence is TGTGCCATCGCAACCGGGGGGAATCAGCCCCAGCATTTT.

The rearrangement links TRBV19 to TRBJ2-7; 7 positions agree with TRBD1. This CDR3 region has 15 residues. Germline loops: CDR1 LNHDA, CDR2 SQIVND (reference sequence). V dropped 2 bases and J dropped 0; count of bases not matched to a gene: 4. CDR3 sequence reads: CASSITTGYSYEQYF. DNA of the CDR3: TGTGCCAGTAGTATAACGACAGGGTACTCCTACGAGCAGTACTTC.

CDR3 amino acids: CASSLGLAGSTDTQYF. CDR3 nucleotides: TGCGCCAGCAGCTTGGGCTTAGCGGGAAGCACAGATACGCAGTATTTT. The chain couples TRBV5-1 to TRBJ2-3; 8 bases align to TRBD2. This CDR3 region has 16 residues. Germline CDR1 is SGHRS and CDR2 is YFSETQ. The ends lost 0 bases at V and 0 bases at J; junction bases unmatched: 3. Variable domain in full (rest from reference TRBV5-1 and TRBJ2-3): KAGVTQTPRYLIKTRGQQVTLSCSPISGHRSVSWYQQTPGQGLQFLFEYFSETQRNKGNFPGRFSGRQFSNSRSEMNVSTLELGDSALYLCASSLGLAGSTDTQYFGPGTRLTVL.

The chain couples TRBV5-1 to TRBJ2-3, with 10 bases matching TRBD1. The CDR3 is 15 residues long. Trimming cost V 3 bases and J 0 bases; bases outside gene matches: 1. The germline V gene has CDR1 SGHRS and CDR2 YFSETQ. The CDR3 here is CASSWGQGSTDTQYF. The CDR3 coding sequence is TGCGCCAGCAGCTGGGGACAGGGGAGCACAGATACGCAGTATTTT. Supplemented by reference TRBV5-1 and TRBJ2-3, the full variable domain reads KAGVTQTPRYLIKTRGQQVTLSCSPISGHRSVSWYQQTPGQGLQFLFEYFSETQRNKGNFPGRFSGRQFSNSRSEMNVSTLELGDSALYLCASSWGQGSTDTQYFGPGTRLTVL.

The chain is built from TRBV12-2 and TRBJ2-1; the table gives TRBD1 as D, unverified against the DNA. TRBV12-2 is tagged as a pseudogene. The CDR3 sequence is 18 residues long. CDR3 protein: CASRSLPERGQVPREQFF. The CDR3 bases are TGTGCAAGTCGCTCCCTACCGGAGAGGGGACAGGTTCCCCGTGAGCAGTTCTTC.

V is TRBV11-2 and J is TRBJ2-3; no clear D. Germline assignment: CDR1 SGHAT and CDR2 FQNNGV. V shed 1 base and J shed 2 bases, with 4 bases lying between them. The length of the CDR3 is 13 residues. CDR3 DNA: TGTGCCAGCAGCTTAGGAGACACAGATACGCAGTATTTT. It encodes CASSLGDTDTQYF.

The J gene is TRBJ2-1, the V gene TRBV10-3, with 12 bases aligning to TRBD2. CDR1 is ENHRY, CDR2 SYGVKD, per germline. V was pared by 5 bases and J by 0 bases, with 17 bases of the junction left unmatched. The CDR3 contains 21 residues. CDR3 nucleotides: TGTGCCATCAGTTCCCCGGGGAAACTAGCGGGGGGCCTGATCTCCTACAATGAGCAGTTCTTC. This gives the protein CAISSPGKLAGGLISYNEQFF.

J is TRBJ1-1 and V is TRBV5-1; 11 positions agree with TRBD1. The CDR3 covers 15 residues. The ends lost 3 bases at V and 5 bases at J; junction bases unmatched: 6. From germline, CDR1 is SGHRS and CDR2 YFSETQ. The CDR3 protein is CASSWGGQGGTEAFF. In nucleotides, the CDR3 is TGCGCCAGCAGCTGGGGGGGACAGGGGGGAACTGAAGCTTTCTTT.

The V and J genes are TRBV6-4 and TRBJ2-5, with no clear D. V dropped 6 bases and J dropped 1 base, with 9 bases sitting between them. This CDR3 comprises 13 residues. Per the germline V gene, CDR1 is MRHNA and CDR2 is SNTAGT. Here the CDR3 reads CASSSGPQETQYF. The DNA for the CDR3 is TGTGCCAGCAGCTCGGGTCCCCAAGAGACCCAGTACTTC.

The chain is built from TRBV5-8 and TRBJ1-2, with D perhaps TRBD1 (6 bases). V was trimmed by 4 bases and J by 4 bases, leaving 14 bases between them. This CDR3 comprises 14 residues. CDR1 and CDR2 (germline): SGHTS, YDEGEE. DNA of the CDR3: TGTGCCAGCAGCCCTACACAGGGAAGCTATGGCTACACCTTC. Its translation is CASSPTQGSYGYTF.

The sample holds one count of this clone. This chain connects TRBV19 to TRBJ1-6, with D perhaps TRBD1 (6 bases). Germline CDR1 reads LNHDA; CDR2 reads SQIVND (reference sequence). CDR3 length: 14 residues. The V end was cut by 6 bases, the J end by 2 bases, with 8 bases between. The CDR3 bases are TGTGCCAGTAGGGACAGAACCTATAATTCACCCCTCCACTTT. Amino acids: CASRDRTYNSPLHF.

Note on this clone: At one end, the junction sequence differs from germline, possibly due to a read error. The J gene is TRBJ1-4, the V gene TRBV6-1, with D maybe TRBD1 (6 bases). CDR1 is MNHNS and CDR2 is SASEGT in the germline V gene. The CDR3 has 14 residues. CDR3 DNA sequence: TGTGCCCGCAGTGATATCCAGGGGAATGAAAAACTGTTTTTT. It codes for CARSDIQGNEKLFF.